The 24 T cell receptor beta chains given below trace back to one sample, sequenced in a study of naive and memory T cell subsets. The beta constant-region primer was an equimolar mix of two oligonucleotides covering TRBC1 and TRBC2. Each CDR3 protein gets one entry after TCRdb re-called the UMI-ligation and nested PCR reads with MiXCR. The sample consists of approximately 82,000 distinct CDR3 sequences, 7% of them appearing once. Sequenced sample: central memory CD4+ T cells from blood. The receptor source for this set is a human donor in good health.

This rearrangement joins TRBV19 to TRBJ2-2; D not resolved. The germline V gene encodes CDR1 LNHDA and CDR2 SQIVND (reference sequence). The CDR3 is 14 residues long. The V end lost 2 bases, the J end lost 1 base, and 5 bases lay between the germline ends. CDR3 sequence reads: CASSIRQNTGELFF. The CDR3 DNA reads TGTGCCAGTAGTATAAGACAGAACACCGGGGAGCTGTTTTTT.

The table lists this clonotype with many counts. The chain has TRBV20-1 and TRBJ1-5; TRBD1 aligns across 8 bases. Germline assignment: CDR1 DFQATT and CDR2 SNEGSKA (reference sequence). After removal of 3 bases from V and 4 bases from J, the junction contained 8 bases not matched to a gene. The CDR3 has 15 amino acids. CDR3 sequence: CSARYGQGANQPQHF. The CDR3 nucleotides are TGCAGTGCTAGGTATGGGCAGGGGGCGAATCAGCCCCAGCATTTT.

The V call is TRBV30, the J call TRBJ1-6; 9 bases fit TRBD1. Germline V gene sequence: CDR1 GTSNPN, CDR2 SVGIG (reference sequence). With V trimmed by 2 bases and J by 2 bases, 10 bases remained unmatched. The CDR3 consists of 18 residues. The CDR3 loop is CAWSRPSDRGPYNSPLHF. The CDR3, as DNA: TGTGCCTGGAGTCGACCCTCGGACAGGGGTCCCTATAATTCACCCCTCCACTTT.

The table lists this clonotype with many counts. The J gene is TRBJ1-1, the V gene TRBV6-2 or TRBV6-3; no clear D. Germline loops: CDR1 MNHEY, CDR2 SVGEGT. This CDR3 contains 11 residues. V was cut by 10 bases and J by 3 bases, with 9 bases left in between. CDR3 DNA sequence: TGTGCCACCTCCGGGTACACTGAAGCTTTCTTT. This gives the protein CATSGYTEAFF.

This rearrangement joins TRBV2 to TRBJ2-3, with D maybe TRBD1 (6 bases). Trimming stripped 2 bases from V and 7 bases from J, with 16 bases between. The CDR3 is 15 amino acids. Germline assignment: CDR1 SNHLY and CDR2 FYNNEI. The CDR3 loop is CASSEKGHSRYTQYF. For the CDR3, the DNA is TGTGCCAGCAGTGAAAAGGGACATAGCAGGTATACGCAGTATTTT.

The rearrangement uses TRBV7-2 and TRBJ1-2, with D perhaps matching TRBD1 (5 bases). This CDR3 has 13 residues. The germline CDR1 and CDR2 sequences are SGHTA and FQGNSA. V lost 5 bases, J lost 6 bases, and 13 bases lay in between. The CDR3 region has the DNA TGTGCCAGCAGCACCCGGACAAGCAATGGCTACACCTTC. Its protein product is CASSTRTSNGYTF.

Ten or more counts support this clonotype. This chain joins TRBV18 and TRBJ1-5, with TRBD1 as a possible D gene (5 bases). This CDR3 region has 16 residues. V was trimmed by 1 base and J by 1 base, leaving 11 bases between them. Germline V gene lookup returns CDR1 KGHSH and CDR2 LQKENI. The CDR3 spells CASSPRRGGSNQPQHF. In nucleotides, the CDR3 is TGTGCCAGCTCACCACGACGGGGCGGGAGCAATCAGCCCCAGCATTTT.

The chain is built from TRBV20-1 and TRBJ2-1; either TRBD1 or TRBD2 may supply D (5 bases each). The CDR3 covers 15 residues. V lost 0 bases to trimming and J lost 3 bases, with 12 bases between them. Germline V gene lookup returns CDR1 DFQATT and CDR2 SNEGSKA (reference sequence). The CDR3 reads CSAREGEIRYNEQFF. The CDR3 DNA reads TGCAGTGCTAGAGAGGGGGAGATTCGCTACAATGAGCAGTTCTTC.

At least ten counts were recorded for this clonotype. The rearrangement links TRBV3-1 to TRBJ2-1, with 9 bases lining up with TRBD2. J was trimmed by 9 bases and V by 1 base; bases with no gene match: 10. The CDR3 runs 16 residues. Germline V gene lookup returns CDR1 LGHDT and CDR2 YNNKEL (reference sequence). CDR3 sequence: CASSQVPGGGAGEQFF. The CDR3, as DNA: TGTGCCAGCAGCCAAGTCCCTGGCGGGGGGGCCGGTGAGCAGTTCTTC.

This clonotype was counted many times. The CDR3 is CASSWGDGQPQHF. CDR3 bases: TGTGCCAGCAGTTGGGGGGACGGTCAGCCCCAGCATTTT. The chain employs TRBV27 and TRBJ1-5; a weak D match, TRBD1 (5 bases). Germline CDR1 reads MNHEY; CDR2 reads SMNVEV (reference sequence). With 4 bases removed from V and 6 bases from J, the gap between germline ends came to 10 bases. This CDR3 contains 13 residues.

This clonotype has ten or more counts. The chain joins TRBV29-1 to TRBJ2-5, with TRBD1 identical over 9 bases. CDR3 size: 15 residues. V shed 6 bases, J shed 4 bases, and the junction held 12 bases outside the gene matches. Germline values: CDR1 SQVTM, CDR2 ANQGSEA. The CDR3 nucleotides read TGCAGCGTCGACTCCGGGACAGGGATAGGAGAGACCCAGTACTTC. It encodes CSVDSGTGIGETQYF.

The chain is built from TRBV30 and TRBJ2-1; D remains unclear. Between the trimmed V and J ends, which lost 0 bases and 2 bases, there was a span of 11 bases. Per the germline V gene, CDR1 is GTSNPN and CDR2 is SVGIG (reference sequence). The length of the CDR3 is 15 residues. The CDR3 reads CAWSVWSSPYNEQFF. DNA for the CDR3: TGTGCCTGGAGTGTATGGAGCAGCCCCTACAATGAGCAGTTCTTC. Looking up the rest from reference TRBV30 and TRBJ2-1 gives the full variable domain: SQTIHQWPATLVQPVGSPLSLECTVEGTSNPNLYWYRQAAGRGLQLLFYSVGIGQISSEVPQNLSASRPQDRQFILSSKKLLLSDSGFYLCAWSVWSSPYNEQFFGPGTRLTVL.

This clonotype has a count of ten or more. The genes are TRBV7-2 and TRBJ1-2; maybe TRBD1 (6 bases). CDR1 and CDR2 (germline): SGHTA, FQGNSA. The CDR3 has 15 residues. Trimming shortened V by 5 bases and J by 2 bases, and 15 bases separated the two germline ends. This chain's CDR3 is CASSHRTAGNYGYTF. The CDR3 DNA follows: TGTGCCAGCAGCCATCGGACAGCCGGAAACTATGGCTACACCTTC. The whole variable domain, remainder taken from reference TRBV7-2 and TRBJ1-2, is GAGVSQSPSNKVTEKGKDVELRCDPISGHTALYWYRQSLGQGLEFLIYFQGNSAPDKSGLPSDRFSAERTGGSVSTLTIQRTQQEDSAVYLCASSHRTAGNYGYTFGSGTRLTVV.

Many counts were recorded for this clonotype. This sequence joins TRBV20-1 and TRBJ2-6, with D unclear. There are 14 residues in the CDR3. Per the germline V gene, CDR1 is DFQATT and CDR2 is SNEGSKA (reference sequence). Trimming took 2 bases from V and 1 from J, leaving 6 bases between them. The CDR3 DNA reads as TGCAGTGCTAGAAATCAATCTGGGGCCAACGTCCTGACTTTC. Translating it yields CSARNQSGANVLTF.

This rearrangement joins TRBV28 to TRBJ1-6, with D tentatively TRBD1 (6 bases). The CDR3 has 14 residues. The germline V and J ends were trimmed by 5 bases and 4 bases, with 9 bases remaining between them. Germline CDR1 is MDHEN and CDR2 is SYDVKM. CDR3: CASSEDRYNSPLHF. The CDR3 coding sequence is TGTGCCAGCAGTGAAGACAGGTATAATTCACCCCTCCACTTT.

This clonotype was recorded a few times. The gene calls are TRBV4-3 and TRBJ2-3, with D hard to call. Trimming left V 1 base short and J 5 bases short, with 7 bases between. CDR3 size: 13 residues. Germline-derived CDR1 and CDR2 are LGHNA and YSLEER. CDR3 region: CASSQVYKDTQYF. The DNA of the CDR3 is TGCGCCAGCAGCCAAGTATACAAAGATACGCAGTATTTT.

The V and J genes are TRBV24-1 and TRBJ2-1, with D tentatively TRBD2 (6 bases). The CDR3 runs to 16 residues. V was clipped by 1 base and J by 4 bases, with 13 bases between them. Germline V CDR1 and CDR2: KGHDR, SFDVKD. The CDR3 loop is CATSDFSAGTYNEQFF. CDR3 nucleotides: TGTGCCACCAGTGATTTCTCGGCGGGGACGTACAATGAGCAGTTCTTC.

This clonotype was counted only a few times. The chain combines TRBV6-2 or TRBV6-3 with TRBJ2-3, with 7 positions matching TRBD1. The trim removed 7 bases at V and 3 bases at J, leaving 1 base unmatched. The CDR3 is 12 residues long. Germline V CDR1 and CDR2: MNHEY, SVGEGT. CDR3 loop: CASTRGTDTQYF. In DNA, the CDR3 is TGTGCCAGCACCAGGGGGACAGATACGCAGTATTTT.

This chain links TRBV7-8 with TRBJ2-4; D is uncertain. Germline V CDR1 and CDR2: SGHVS, FQNEAQ. CDR3 length equals 12 residues. V was cut by 1 base and J by 13 bases, with 11 bases left in between. In DNA, the CDR3 is TGTGCCAGCAGCTTAGACCCTAGACCCCAGTACTTC. As protein: CASSLDPRPQYF.

This clonotype has at least ten counts. This chain's CDR3 is CASSLRVTQGRLYEQYF. The CDR3 nucleotides read TGCGCCAGCAGCTTGAGGGTAACCCAGGGACGCCTTTACGAGCAGTACTTC. The chain is built from TRBV5-1 and TRBJ2-7, with D perhaps matching TRBD1 or TRBD2 (5 bases each). V lost 1 base, J lost 4 bases, and 21 bases lay in between. The germline CDR1 and CDR2 sequences are SGHRS and YFSETQ. The CDR3 covers 17 residues.

There are many counts of this clonotype. V usage is TRBV7-2 and J usage is TRBJ1-5; the D gene is possibly TRBD1 (6 bases). The CDR3 totals 14 residues. V shed 2 bases and J shed 8 bases, with 13 bases lying between them. Germline CDR1 reads SGHTA; CDR2 reads FQGNSA. CDR3 in amino acids: CASSLNTGREPQHF. DNA for the CDR3: TGTGCCAGCAGCTTAAACACAGGGAGGGAGCCCCAGCATTTT.

The V call is TRBV7-7, the J call TRBJ2-5, with 9 bases identical to TRBD1. V was clipped by 3 bases and J by 2 bases; unmatched bases: 4. There are 15 residues in the CDR3. Germline CDR1 SSHAT, CDR2 FNYEAQ (reference sequence). This chain's CDR3 is CASSLGTGRQETQYF. Here the CDR3 DNA reads TGTGCCAGCAGCTTGGGGACAGGGAGGCAAGAGACCCAGTACTTC. Full variable domain (remainder filled in from reference TRBV7-7 and TRBJ2-5): GAGVSQSPRYKVTKRGQDVTLRCDPISSHATLYWYQQALGQGPEFLTYFNYEAQPDKSGLPSDRFSAERPEGSISTLTIQRTEQRDSAMYRCASSLGTGRQETQYFGPGTRLLVL.

This clonotype was detected ten times or more. The CDR3 bases are TGTGCCAGCAGTTGGGGACAGGGACGATCTGGGGCCAACGTCCTGACTTTC. Translated: CASSWGQGRSGANVLTF. This rearrangement joins TRBV6-2 or TRBV6-3 to TRBJ2-6; 9 bases match TRBD1. The CDR3 consists of 17 residues. Trimming at V came to 4 bases and at J to 1 base, leaving 5 bases not matched to a gene. From germline, CDR1 is MNHEY and CDR2 SVGEGT.

In this sample, this clonotype turned up a few times. The V gene is TRBV29-1, the J gene TRBJ1-1; TRBD1 is a possible D gene (6 bases). Trimming took off 5 bases at V and 3 bases at J, with 16 bases between the two ends. This CDR3 contains 14 residues. Germline V lookup: CDR1 SQVTM, CDR2 ANQGSEA. The CDR3 region is CSVPRTGRYTEAFF. The CDR3 coding sequence is TGCAGCGTTCCACGAACAGGGCGCTACACTGAAGCTTTCTTT.